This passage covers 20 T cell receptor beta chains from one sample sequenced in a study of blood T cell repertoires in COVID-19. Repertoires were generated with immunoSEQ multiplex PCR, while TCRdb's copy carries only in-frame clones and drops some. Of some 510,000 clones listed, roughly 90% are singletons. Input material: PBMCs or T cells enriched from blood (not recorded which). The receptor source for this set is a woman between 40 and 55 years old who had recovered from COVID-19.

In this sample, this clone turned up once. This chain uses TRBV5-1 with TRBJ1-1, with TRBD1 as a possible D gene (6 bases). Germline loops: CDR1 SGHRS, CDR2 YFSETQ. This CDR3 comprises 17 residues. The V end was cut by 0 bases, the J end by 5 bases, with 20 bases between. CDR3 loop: CASSLAPGGGGGTEAFF. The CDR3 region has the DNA TGCGCCAGCAGCTTGGCCCCCGGGGGGGGAGGGGGTACTGAAGCTTTCTTT.

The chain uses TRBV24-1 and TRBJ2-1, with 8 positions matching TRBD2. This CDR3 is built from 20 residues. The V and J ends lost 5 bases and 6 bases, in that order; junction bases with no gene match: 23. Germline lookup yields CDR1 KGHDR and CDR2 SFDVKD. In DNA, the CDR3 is TGTGCCACCAGTGCCCCAGGTCAGGGGCGAGGGTCGGGAGGGGCCAATGAGCAGTTCTTC. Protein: CATSAPGQGRGSGGANEQFF.

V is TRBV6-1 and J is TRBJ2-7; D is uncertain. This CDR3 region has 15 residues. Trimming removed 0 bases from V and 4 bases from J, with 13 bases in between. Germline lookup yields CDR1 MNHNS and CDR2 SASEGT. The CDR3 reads CASSEATASPYEQYF. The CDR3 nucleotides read TGTGCCAGCAGTGAAGCTACCGCAAGCCCTTACGAGCAGTACTTC.

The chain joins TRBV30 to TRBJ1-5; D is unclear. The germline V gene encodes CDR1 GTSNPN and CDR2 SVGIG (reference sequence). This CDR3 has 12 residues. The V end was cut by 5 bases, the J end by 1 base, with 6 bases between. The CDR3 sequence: CAWAGSNQPQHF. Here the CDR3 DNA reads TGTGCCTGGGCGGGGAGCAATCAGCCCCAGCATTTT.

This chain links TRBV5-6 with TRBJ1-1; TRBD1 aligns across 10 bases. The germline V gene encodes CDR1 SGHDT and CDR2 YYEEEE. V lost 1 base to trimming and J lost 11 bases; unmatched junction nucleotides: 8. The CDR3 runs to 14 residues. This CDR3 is CASSLPRQGAVAFF. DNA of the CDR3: TGTGCCAGCAGCTTGCCCCGACAGGGGGCGGTGGCTTTCTTT.

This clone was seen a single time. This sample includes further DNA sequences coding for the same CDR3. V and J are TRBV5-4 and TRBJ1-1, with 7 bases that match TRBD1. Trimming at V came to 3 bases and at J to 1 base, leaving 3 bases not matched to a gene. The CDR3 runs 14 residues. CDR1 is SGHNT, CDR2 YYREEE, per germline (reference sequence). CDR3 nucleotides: TGTGCCAGCAGCTCGAGGGACAGGAACACTGAAGCTTTCTTT. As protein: CASSSRDRNTEAFF.

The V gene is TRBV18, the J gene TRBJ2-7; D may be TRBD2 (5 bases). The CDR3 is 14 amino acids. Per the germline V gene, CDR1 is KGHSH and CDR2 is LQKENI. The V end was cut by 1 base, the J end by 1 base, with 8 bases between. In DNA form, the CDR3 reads TGTGCCAGCTCACCACAGAGGGTATCCTACGAGCAGTACTTC. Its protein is CASSPQRVSYEQYF.

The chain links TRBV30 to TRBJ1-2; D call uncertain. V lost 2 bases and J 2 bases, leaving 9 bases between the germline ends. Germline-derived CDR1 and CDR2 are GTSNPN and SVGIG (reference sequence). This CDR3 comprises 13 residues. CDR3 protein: CAWSPRLNYGYTF. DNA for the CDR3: TGTGCCTGGAGTCCCAGGCTGAACTATGGCTACACCTTC.

CDR3 DNA sequence: TGTGCCAGCAGCCAAGGGCAGTCTAACTATGGCTACACCTTC. Encoded protein: CASSQGQSNYGYTF. The chain is built from TRBV4-2 and TRBJ1-2; D is undetermined. V lost 1 base, J lost 0 bases, and 6 bases lay in between. The CDR3 has 14 residues. Germline CDR1 and CDR2: LGHNA and YNFKEQ.

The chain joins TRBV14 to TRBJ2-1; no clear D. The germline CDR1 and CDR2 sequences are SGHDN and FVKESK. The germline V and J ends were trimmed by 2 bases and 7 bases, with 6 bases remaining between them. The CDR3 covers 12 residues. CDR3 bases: TGTGCCAGCAGCCAATCCGGGAATGAGCAGTTCTTC. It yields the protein CASSQSGNEQFF.

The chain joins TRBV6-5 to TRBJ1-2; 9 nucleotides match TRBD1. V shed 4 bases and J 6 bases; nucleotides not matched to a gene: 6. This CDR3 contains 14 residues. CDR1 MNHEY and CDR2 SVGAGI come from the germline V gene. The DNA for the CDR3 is TGTGCCAGCAGTTTAACCGGGACAGGGCATGGCTACACCTTC. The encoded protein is CASSLTGTGHGYTF.

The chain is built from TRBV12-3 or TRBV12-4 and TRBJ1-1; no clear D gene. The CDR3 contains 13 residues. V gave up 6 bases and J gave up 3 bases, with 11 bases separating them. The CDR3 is CASSYTYDTEAFF. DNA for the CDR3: TGTGCCAGCAGCTATACGTACGACACTGAAGCTTTCTTT.

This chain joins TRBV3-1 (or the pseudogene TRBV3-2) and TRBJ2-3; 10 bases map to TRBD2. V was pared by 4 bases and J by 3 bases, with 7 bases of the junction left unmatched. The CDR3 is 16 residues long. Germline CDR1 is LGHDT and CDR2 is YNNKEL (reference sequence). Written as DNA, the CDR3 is TGTGCCAGCAGCCTCCCTAGCGGGAGCCGAACAGATACGCAGTATTTT. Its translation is CASSLPSGSRTDTQYF.

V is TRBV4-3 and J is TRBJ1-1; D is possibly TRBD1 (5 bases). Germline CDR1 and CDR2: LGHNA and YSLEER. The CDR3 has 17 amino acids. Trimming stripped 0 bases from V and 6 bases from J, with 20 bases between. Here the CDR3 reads CASSQDPSGGRSAEAFF. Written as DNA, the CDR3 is TGCGCCAGCAGCCAAGATCCCTCGGGGGGGAGAAGCGCTGAAGCTTTCTTT.

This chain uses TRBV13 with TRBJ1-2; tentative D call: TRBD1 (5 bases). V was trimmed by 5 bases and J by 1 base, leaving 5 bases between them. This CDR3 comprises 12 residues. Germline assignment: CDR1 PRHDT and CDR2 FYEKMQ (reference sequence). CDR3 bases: TGTGCCAGCAGCCAGGGTAACTATGGCTACACCTTC. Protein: CASSQGNYGYTF.

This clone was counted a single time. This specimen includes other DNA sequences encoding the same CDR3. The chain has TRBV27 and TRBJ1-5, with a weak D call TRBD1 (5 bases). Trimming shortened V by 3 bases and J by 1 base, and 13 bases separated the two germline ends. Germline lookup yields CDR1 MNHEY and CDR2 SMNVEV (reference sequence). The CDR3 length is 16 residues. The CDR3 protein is CASSLGGGLSNQPQHF. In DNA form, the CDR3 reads TGTGCCAGCAGTTTGGGTGGGGGGTTAAGCAATCAGCCCCAGCATTTT.

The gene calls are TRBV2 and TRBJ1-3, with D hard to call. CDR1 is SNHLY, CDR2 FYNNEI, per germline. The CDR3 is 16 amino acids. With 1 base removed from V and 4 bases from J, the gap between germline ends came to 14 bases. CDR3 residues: CASSEEQTLGGNTIYF. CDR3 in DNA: TGTGCCAGCAGTGAAGAACAGACCTTGGGCGGAAACACCATATATTTT.

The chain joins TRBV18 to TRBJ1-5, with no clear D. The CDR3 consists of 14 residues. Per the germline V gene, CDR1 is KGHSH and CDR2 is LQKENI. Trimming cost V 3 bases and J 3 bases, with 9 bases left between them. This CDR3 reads CASSPAGLNQPQHF. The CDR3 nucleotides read TGTGCCAGCTCACCGGCCGGACTCAATCAGCCCCAGCATTTT.

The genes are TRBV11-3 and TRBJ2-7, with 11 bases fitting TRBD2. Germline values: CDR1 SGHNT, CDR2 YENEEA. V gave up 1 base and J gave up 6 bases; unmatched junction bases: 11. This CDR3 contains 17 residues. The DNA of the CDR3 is TGTGCCAGCAGCTTAGTCCCGACTAGCGGGGTTCCCCTCGAGCAGTACTTC. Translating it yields CASSLVPTSGVPLEQYF.

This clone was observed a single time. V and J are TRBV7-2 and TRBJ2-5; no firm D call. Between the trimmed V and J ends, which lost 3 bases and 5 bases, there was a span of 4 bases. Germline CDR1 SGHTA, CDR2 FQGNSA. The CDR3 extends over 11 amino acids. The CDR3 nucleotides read TGTGCCAGCAGCTTCCATGAGACCCAGTACTTC. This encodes CASSFHETQYF.